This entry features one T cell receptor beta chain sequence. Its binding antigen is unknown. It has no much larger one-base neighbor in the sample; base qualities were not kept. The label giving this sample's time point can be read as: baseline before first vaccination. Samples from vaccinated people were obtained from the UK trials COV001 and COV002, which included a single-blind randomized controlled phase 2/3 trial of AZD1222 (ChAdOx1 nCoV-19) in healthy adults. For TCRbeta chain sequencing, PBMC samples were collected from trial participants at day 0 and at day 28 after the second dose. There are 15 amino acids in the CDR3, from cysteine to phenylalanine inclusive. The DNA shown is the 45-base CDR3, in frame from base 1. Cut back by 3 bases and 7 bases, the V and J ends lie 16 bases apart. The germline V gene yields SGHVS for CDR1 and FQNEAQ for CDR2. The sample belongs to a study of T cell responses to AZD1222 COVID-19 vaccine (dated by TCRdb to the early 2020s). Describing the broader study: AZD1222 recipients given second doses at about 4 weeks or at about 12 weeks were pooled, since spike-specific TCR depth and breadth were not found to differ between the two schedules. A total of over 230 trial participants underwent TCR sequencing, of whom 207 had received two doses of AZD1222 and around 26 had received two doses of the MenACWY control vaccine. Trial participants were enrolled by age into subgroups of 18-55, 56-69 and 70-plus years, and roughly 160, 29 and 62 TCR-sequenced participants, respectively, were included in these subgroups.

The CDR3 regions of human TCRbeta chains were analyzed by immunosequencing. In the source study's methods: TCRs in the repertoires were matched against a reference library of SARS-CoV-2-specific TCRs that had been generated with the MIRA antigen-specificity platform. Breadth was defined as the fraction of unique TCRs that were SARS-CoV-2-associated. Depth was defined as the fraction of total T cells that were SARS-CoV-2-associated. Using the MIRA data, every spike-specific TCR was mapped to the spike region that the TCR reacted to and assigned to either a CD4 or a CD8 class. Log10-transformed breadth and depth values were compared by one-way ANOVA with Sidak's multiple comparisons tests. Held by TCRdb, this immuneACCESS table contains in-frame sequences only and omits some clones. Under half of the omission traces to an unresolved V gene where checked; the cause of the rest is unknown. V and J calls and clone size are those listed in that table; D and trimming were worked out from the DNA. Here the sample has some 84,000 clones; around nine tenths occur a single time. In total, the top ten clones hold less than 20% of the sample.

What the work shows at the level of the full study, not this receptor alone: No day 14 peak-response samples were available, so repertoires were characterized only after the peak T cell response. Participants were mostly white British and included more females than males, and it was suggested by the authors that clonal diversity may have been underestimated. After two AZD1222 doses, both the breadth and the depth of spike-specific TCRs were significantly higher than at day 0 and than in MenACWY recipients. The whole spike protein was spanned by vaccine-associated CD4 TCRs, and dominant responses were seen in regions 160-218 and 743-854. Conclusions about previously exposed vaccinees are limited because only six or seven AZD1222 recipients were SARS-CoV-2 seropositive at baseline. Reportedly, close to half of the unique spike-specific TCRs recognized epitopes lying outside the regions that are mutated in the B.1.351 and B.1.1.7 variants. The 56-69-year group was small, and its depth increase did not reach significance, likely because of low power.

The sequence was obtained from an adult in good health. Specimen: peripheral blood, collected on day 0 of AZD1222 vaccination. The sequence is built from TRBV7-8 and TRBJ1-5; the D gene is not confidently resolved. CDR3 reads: CASSFSATNNQPQHF. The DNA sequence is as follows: TGTGCCAGCAGCTTTAGTGCTACAAACAACCAGCCCCAGCATTTT. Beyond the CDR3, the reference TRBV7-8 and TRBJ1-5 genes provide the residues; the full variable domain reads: GAGVSQSPRYKVAKRGQDVALRCDPISGHVSLFWYQQALGQGPEFLTYFQNEAQLDKSGLPSDRFFAERPEGSVSTLKIQRTQQEDSAVYLCASSFSATNNQPQHFGDGTRLSIL.